The rows below give T cell receptor beta chains drawn from one sample of a study of neurological immune-mediated disorders. MiXCR was run by TCRdb on the 5' RACE reads, yielding one entry per CDR3 protein. Here the sample spans about 66,000 distinct CDR3 sequences, about 4% being singletons. The sequenced sample was PBMCs. The source is a man aged 30 to 45 with multiple sclerosis. CDR3s include the opening cysteine and the closing phenylalanine or tryptophan. The D gene is left open where the match is weak. Clone size is given for some rows only: seen once, a few or many times, or a class if the clone is expanded.

>many|TRBV5-1|NA|TRBJ1-6
CASSRLEINSPLHF
TGCGCCAGCAGCCGGCTGGAAATTAATTCACCCCTCCACTTT
>many|TRBV6-5|TRBD2|TRBJ2-1
CASSPGMRGGLNEQFF
TGTGCCAGCAGCCCCGGCATGCGGGGGGGCCTCAATGAGCAGTTCTTC
>many|TRBV20-1|TRBD1|TRBJ1-2
CSATETGVGYTF
TGCAGTGCTACCGAGACAGGGGTCGGCTACACCTTC
>few|TRBV12-3/TRBV12-4|TRBD1|TRBJ1-3
CASRSTGPGNTIYF
TGTGCCAGCAGATCGACAGGGCCTGGAAACACCATATATTTT
>many|TRBV4-1|NA|TRBJ1-2
CASSQEQGNYGYTF
TGCGCCAGCAGCCAAGAGCAGGGGAACTATGGCTACACCTTC
>many|TRBV6-5|TRBD2|TRBJ2-7
CASSSSGGYEQYF
TGTGCCAGCAGTTCCAGCGGGGGCTACGAGCAGTACTTC
>many|TRBV5-5|TRBD1|TRBJ1-1
CASSSGTGFLNTEAFF
TGTGCCAGCAGCTCCGGGACAGGTTTTCTGAACACTGAAGCTTTCTTT
>many|TRBV6-5|NA|TRBJ2-3
CASSYVGALITDTQYF
TGTGCCAGCAGTTACGTAGGGGCCCTTATCACAGATACGCAGTATTTT
>many|TRBV9|NA|TRBJ2-5
CASSLGTQETQYF
TGTGCCAGCAGCCTTGGGACGCAAGAGACCCAGTACTTC
>few|TRBV6-2/TRBV6-3|NA|TRBJ2-2
CASSYGGGPSGELFF
TGTGCCAGCAGTTACGGAGGGGGGCCGAGCGGGGAGCTGTTTTTT
>many|TRBV14|NA|TRBJ1-2
CASSREINYGYTF
TGTGCCAGCAGCCGAGAGATTAACTATGGCTACACCTTC
>many|TRBV6-2/TRBV6-3|NA|TRBJ2-7
CASSPHRAEQYF
TGTGCCAGCAGCCCCCACAGGGCCGAGCAGTACTTC
>many|TRBV6-5|TRBD2|TRBJ2-2
CASSPSGGIGELFF
TGTGCCAGCAGCCCTAGCGGGGGTATCGGGGAGCTGTTTTTT
>many|TRBV7-9|TRBD1|TRBJ1-5
CASSSTGRSNQPQHF
TGTGCCAGCAGCTCGACAGGGAGGAGCAATCAGCCCCAGCATTTT
>few|TRBV27|TRBD1|TRBJ2-7
CASRPTGVGYEQYF
TGTGCCAGCAGGCCGACAGGGGTCGGGTACGAGCAGTACTTC
>many|TRBV7-9|TRBD2|TRBJ2-3
CASSGSGATDTQYF
TGTGCCAGCAGCGGTAGCGGGGCCACAGATACGCAGTATTTT
>many|TRBV12-3/TRBV12-4|NA|TRBJ1-4
CASNSGSVWEKLFF
TGTGCCAGCAATTCCGGGTCTGTATGGGAAAAACTGTTTTTT
>few|TRBV6-2/TRBV6-3|NA|TRBJ1-6
CASRRVEDSPLHF
TGTGCCAGTCGCAGGGTCGAGGATTCACCCCTACACTTT
>many|TRBV3-1|NA|TRBJ2-5
CASTKGETQYF
TGTGCCAGCACCAAGGGGGAGACCCAGTACTTC
>many|TRBV7-9|TRBD2|TRBJ2-7
CASSLERGSIYEQYF
TGTGCCAGCAGCTTAGAGCGGGGATCCATCTACGAGCAGTACTTC
>many|TRBV5-1|NA|TRBJ2-1
CASSSSLYNEQFF
TGCGCCAGCAGCTCTTCCCTCTACAATGAGCAGTTCTTC
>many|TRBV5-1|TRBD2|TRBJ2-7
CASSLLAGVSSYEQYF
TGCGCCAGCAGCCTTTTAGCGGGGGTCAGCTCCTACGAGCAGTACTTC
>NA|TRBV20-1|NA|TRBJ1-4
CSAVEARTANEKLFF
TGCAGTGCCGTCGAGGCCCGGACAGCAAATGAAAAACTGTTTTTT
>few|TRBV30|NA|TRBJ1-1
CAWSVWAGVPEAFF
NA
>many|TRBV20-1|TRBD1|TRBJ2-7
CSARPTVGTVLYEQYF
TGCAGTGCTAGACCGACAGTGGGGACAGTTCTCTACGAGCAGTACTTC
>many|TRBV9|NA|TRBJ2-7
CASSVSVDTPSYEQYF
TGTGCCAGCAGCGTATCGGTTGACACCCCCTCCTACGAGCAGTACTTC
>NA|TRBV29-1|NA|TRBJ1-2
CSVDIGQLGDYGYTF
TGCAGCGTTGATATTGGTCAGTTAGGAGACTATGGCTACACCTTC
>many|TRBV12-3/TRBV12-4|NA|TRBJ1-4
CASSLGPEKLFF
TGTGCCAGCAGTTTGGGCCCGGAAAAACTGTTTTTT
>medium-sized|TRBV20-1|TRBD1|TRBJ1-1
CRGTGTEAFF
TGCAGGGGGACAGGGACTGAAGCTTTCTTT
>many|TRBV20-1|NA|TRBJ2-5
CSALPTGQETQYF
TGCAGTGCTCTCCCGACAGGACAAGAGACCCAGTACTTC
>many|TRBV20-1|TRBD1|TRBJ1-5
CSAKTYDRANQPQHF
TGCAGTGCTAAAACCTATGACAGGGCCAATCAGCCCCAGCATTTT
>many|TRBV9|TRBD1|TRBJ1-2
CASTTGTGGVGGYTF
TGTGCCAGCACTACCGGGACAGGGGGCGTCGGTGGCTACACCTTC
>many|TRBV29-1|NA|TRBJ1-2
CSVESQSYGYTF
TGCAGCGTTGAATCACAGTCCTATGGCTACACCTTC
>many|TRBV5-1|TRBD1|TRBJ2-3
CASSYSGQGAGDTQYF
TGCGCCAGCAGCTACTCAGGACAGGGGGCTGGAGATACGCAGTATTTT
>many|TRBV7-9|NA|TRBJ2-2
CASSLGFGGGDTGELFF
TGTGCCAGCAGCTTAGGCTTCGGAGGGGGCGACACCGGGGAGCTGTTTTTT
>many|TRBV7-3|NA|TRBJ2-3
CASSLYGGEADTQYF
TGTGCCAGCAGCTTATACGGAGGGGAAGCAGATACGCAGTATTTT
>many|TRBV20-1|TRBD2|TRBJ2-1
CSAKWASGHNEQFF
TGCAGTGCTAAATGGGCTAGCGGGCACAATGAGCAGTTCTTC
>many|TRBV5-1|TRBD2|TRBJ2-3
CASSPFVSGGRTDTQYF
TGCGCCAGCAGCCCCTTCGTCAGCGGGGGGCGCACAGATACGCAGTATTTT
>many|TRBV10-2|TRBD1|TRBJ1-1
CASSEGGEYTEAFF
TGCGCCAGCAGTGAAGGGGGCGAGTACACTGAAGCTTTCTTT
>many|TRBV20-1|NA|TRBJ2-3
CSADWERGDTQYF
TGCAGTGCTGACTGGGAACGAGGAGATACGCAGTATTTT
>many|TRBV5-1|NA|TRBJ1-6
CASSSTGTESPLHF
TGCGCCAGCAGCTCGACAGGTACGGAATCACCCCTCCACTTT
>many|TRBV6-2/TRBV6-3|TRBD2|TRBJ2-3
CASRTGGPDTQYF
TGTGCCAGCAGGACGGGGGGGCCGGATACGCAGTATTTT
>many|TRBV5-1|NA|TRBJ2-3
CASSLAPGQSLHTDTQYF
TGCGCCAGCAGCTTGGCCCCAGGACAGTCCCTCCACACAGATACGCAGTATTTT
>many|TRBV7-2|NA|TRBJ2-2
CASSLGTNTGELFF
TGTGCCAGCAGCTTAGGGACTAACACCGGGGAGCTGTTTTTT
>many|TRBV7-6|NA|TRBJ2-2
CASSSRHATGELFF
TGTGCCAGCAGCTCCCGCCACGCTACCGGGGAGCTGTTTTTT
>many|TRBV6-5|NA|TRBJ2-3
CASKGPGSSTDTQYF
TGTGCCAGCAAGGGCCCAGGCTCTAGCACAGATACGCAGTATTTT
>many|TRBV20-1|NA|TRBJ2-5
CSALNSGGRGETQYF
TGCAGTGCCCTGAATAGCGGTGGCCGAGGGGAGACCCAGTACTTC
>many|TRBV15|TRBD1|TRBJ1-1
CATSKGQGRNTEAFF
TGTGCCACCAGCAAAGGACAGGGACGGAACACTGAAGCTTTCTTT
>many|TRBV7-9|NA|TRBJ1-5
CASEDGGAAPQHF
TGTGCCAGTGAAGACGGGGGAGCAGCGCCCCAGCATTTT
>many|TRBV3-1|TRBD1|TRBJ2-1
CASSQPGDRGNNEQFF
TGTGCCAGCAGCCAACCGGGGGACAGGGGGAACAATGAGCAGTTCTTC
>many|TRBV29-1|NA|TRBJ2-7
CSVAGDYEQYF
TGCAGCGTTGCAGGGGACTACGAGCAGTACTTC
>many|TRBV20-1|NA|TRBJ2-7
CSARAPLVSNEQYF
TGCAGTGCTAGAGCCCCACTAGTATCGAACGAGCAGTACTTC
>many|TRBV4-1|TRBD2|TRBJ2-3
CASSPGLAGEFSTDTQYF
TGCGCCAGCAGTCCCGGACTAGCGGGGGAATTTAGCACAGATACGCAGTATTTT
>many|TRBV20-1|NA|TRBJ2-3
CSARDVGPDTQYF
TGCAGTGCTAGAGATGTTGGTCCAGATACGCAGTATTTT
>many|TRBV20-1|NA|TRBJ1-2
CSARASAGYTF
TGCAGTGCTAGGGCCTCGGCTGGCTACACCTTC